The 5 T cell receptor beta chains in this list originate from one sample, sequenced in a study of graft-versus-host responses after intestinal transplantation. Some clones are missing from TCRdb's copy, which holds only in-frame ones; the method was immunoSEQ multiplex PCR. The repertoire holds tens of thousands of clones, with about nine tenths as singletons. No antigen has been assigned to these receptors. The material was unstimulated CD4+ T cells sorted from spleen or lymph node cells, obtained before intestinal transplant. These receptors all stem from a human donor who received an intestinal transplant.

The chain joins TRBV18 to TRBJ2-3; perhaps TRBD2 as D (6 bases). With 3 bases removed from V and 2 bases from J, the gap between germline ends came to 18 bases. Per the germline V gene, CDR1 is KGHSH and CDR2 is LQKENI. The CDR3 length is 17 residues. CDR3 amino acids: CASSPSVPSDNTDTQYF. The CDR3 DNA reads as TGTGCCAGCTCACCCTCGGTCCCTAGCGACAACACAGATACGCAGTATTTT.

Here the CDR3 DNA reads TGTGCCAGTAGTGGATGGACGACGGCTGGGGCCAACGTCCTGACTTTC. It yields the protein CASSGWTTAGANVLTF. The V and J genes are TRBV19 and TRBJ2-6; D call uncertain. Germline CDR1 and CDR2: LNHDA and SQIVND (reference sequence). CDR3 length equals 16 residues. The V gene lost 5 bases and the J gene lost 2 bases, with 13 bases spanning the gap.

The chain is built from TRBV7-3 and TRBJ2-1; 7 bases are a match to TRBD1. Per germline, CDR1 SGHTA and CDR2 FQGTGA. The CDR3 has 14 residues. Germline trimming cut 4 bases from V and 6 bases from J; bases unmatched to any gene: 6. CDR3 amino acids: CASSSPGQFNEQFF. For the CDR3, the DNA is TGTGCCAGCAGCTCGCCGGGACAGTTCAATGAGCAGTTCTTC. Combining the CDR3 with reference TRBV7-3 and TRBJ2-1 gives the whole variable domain GAGVSQTPSNKVTEKGKYVELRCDPISGHTALYWYRQSLGQGPEFLIYFQGTGAADDSGLPNDRFFAVRPEGSVSTLKIQRTERGDSAVYLCASSSPGQFNEQFFGPGTRLTVL.

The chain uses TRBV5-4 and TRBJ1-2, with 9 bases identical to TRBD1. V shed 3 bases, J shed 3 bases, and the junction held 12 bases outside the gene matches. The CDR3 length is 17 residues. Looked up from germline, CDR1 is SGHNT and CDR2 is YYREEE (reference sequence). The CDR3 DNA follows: TGTGCCAGCAGCTCAAACCGGGACAGGGATCGCTACTATGGCTACACCTTC. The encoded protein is CASSSNRDRDRYYGYTF.

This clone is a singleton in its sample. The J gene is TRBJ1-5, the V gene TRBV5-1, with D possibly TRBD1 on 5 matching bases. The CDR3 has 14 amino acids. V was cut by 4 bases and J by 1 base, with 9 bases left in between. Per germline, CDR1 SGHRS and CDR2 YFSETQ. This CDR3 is CASSKDTSNQPQHF. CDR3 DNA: TGCGCCAGCAGCAAGGACACCAGCAATCAGCCCCAGCATTTT.